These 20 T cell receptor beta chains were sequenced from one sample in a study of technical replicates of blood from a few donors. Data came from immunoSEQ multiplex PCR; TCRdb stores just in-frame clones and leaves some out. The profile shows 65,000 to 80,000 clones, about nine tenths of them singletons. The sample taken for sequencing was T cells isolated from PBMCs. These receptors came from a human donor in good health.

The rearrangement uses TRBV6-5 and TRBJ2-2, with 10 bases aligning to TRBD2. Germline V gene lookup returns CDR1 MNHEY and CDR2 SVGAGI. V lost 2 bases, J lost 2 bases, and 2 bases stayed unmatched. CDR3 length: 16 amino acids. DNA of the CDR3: TGTGCCAGCAGTTACCGGACTAGCGGAAACACCGGGGAGCTGTTTTTT. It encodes CASSYRTSGNTGELFF.

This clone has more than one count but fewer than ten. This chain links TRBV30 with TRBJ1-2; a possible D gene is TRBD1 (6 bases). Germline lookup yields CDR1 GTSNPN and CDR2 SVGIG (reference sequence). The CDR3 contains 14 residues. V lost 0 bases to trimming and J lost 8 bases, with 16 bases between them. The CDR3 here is CAWSVNGQTGGYTF. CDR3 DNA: TGTGCCTGGAGTGTCAATGGACAGACGGGCGGCTACACCTTC.

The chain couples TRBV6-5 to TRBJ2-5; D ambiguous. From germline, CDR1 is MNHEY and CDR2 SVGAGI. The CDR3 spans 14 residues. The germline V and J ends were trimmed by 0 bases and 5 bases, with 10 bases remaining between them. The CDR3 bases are TGTGCCAGCAGTTACTCCGGCTCCGGGGAGACCCAGTACTTC. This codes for CASSYSGSGETQYF.

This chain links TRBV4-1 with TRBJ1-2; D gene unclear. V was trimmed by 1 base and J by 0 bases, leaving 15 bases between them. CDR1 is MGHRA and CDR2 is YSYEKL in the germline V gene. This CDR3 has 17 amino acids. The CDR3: CASSQAPFLLANYGYTF. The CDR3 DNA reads TGCGCCAGCAGCCAAGCTCCCTTTTTGTTAGCTAACTATGGCTACACCTTC.

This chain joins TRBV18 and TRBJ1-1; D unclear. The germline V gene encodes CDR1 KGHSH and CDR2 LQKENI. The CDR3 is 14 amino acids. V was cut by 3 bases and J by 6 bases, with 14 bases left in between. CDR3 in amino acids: CASSPSDRGPEAFF. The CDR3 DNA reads TGTGCCAGCTCACCTTCTGACCGGGGTCCTGAAGCTTTCTTT.

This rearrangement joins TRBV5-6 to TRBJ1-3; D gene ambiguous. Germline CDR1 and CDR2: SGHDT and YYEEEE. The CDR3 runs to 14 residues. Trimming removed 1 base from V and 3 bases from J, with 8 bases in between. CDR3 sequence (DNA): TGTGCCAGCAGCTTGTATCGCGTTGGAAACACCATATATTTT. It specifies CASSLYRVGNTIYF.

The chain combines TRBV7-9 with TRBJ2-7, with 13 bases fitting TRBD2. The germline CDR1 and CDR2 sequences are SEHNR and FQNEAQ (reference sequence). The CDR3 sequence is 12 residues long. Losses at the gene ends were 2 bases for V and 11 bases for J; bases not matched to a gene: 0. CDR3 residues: CASSLTSGREYF. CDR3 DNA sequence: TGTGCCAGCAGCTTAACTAGCGGGAGGGAGTACTTC.

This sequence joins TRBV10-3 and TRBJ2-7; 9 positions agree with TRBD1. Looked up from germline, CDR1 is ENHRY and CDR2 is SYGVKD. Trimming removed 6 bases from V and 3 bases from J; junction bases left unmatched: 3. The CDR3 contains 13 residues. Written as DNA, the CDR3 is TGTGCCATCAGGACGGGACAGGGCTACGAGCAGTACTTC. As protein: CAIRTGQGYEQYF.

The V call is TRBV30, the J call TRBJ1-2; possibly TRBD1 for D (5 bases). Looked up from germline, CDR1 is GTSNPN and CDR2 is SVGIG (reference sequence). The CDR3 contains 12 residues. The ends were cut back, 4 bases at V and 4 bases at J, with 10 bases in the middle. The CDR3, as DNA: TGTGCCTGGACACGGGGGGGCTATGGCTACACCTTC. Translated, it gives CAWTRGGYGYTF.

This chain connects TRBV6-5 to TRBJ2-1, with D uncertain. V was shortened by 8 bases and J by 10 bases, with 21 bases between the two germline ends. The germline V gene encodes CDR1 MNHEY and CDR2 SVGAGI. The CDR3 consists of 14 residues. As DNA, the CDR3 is TGTGCCAGCTCCTGGGTCCGATGGGCTCGGGAGCAGTTCTTC. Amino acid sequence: CASSWVRWAREQFF.

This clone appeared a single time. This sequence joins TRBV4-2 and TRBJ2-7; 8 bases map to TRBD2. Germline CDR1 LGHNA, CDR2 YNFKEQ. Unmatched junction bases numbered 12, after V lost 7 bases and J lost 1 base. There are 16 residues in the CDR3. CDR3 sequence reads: CASTANGPSGSYEQYF. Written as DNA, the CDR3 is TGTGCCAGCACCGCCAACGGGCCTAGCGGGTCCTACGAGCAGTACTTC.

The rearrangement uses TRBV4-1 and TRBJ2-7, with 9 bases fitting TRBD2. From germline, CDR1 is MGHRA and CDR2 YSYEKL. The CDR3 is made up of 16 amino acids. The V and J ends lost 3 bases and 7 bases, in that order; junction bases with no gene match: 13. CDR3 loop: CASSQGFLGLATEQYF. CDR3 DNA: TGCGCCAGCAGCCAGGGGTTTCTAGGACTAGCGACGGAGCAGTACTTC.

CDR3 protein: CASTVSRVNQPQHF. The DNA of the CDR3 is TGTGCCAGCACAGTATCCAGGGTGAATCAGCCCCAGCATTTT. The chain combines TRBV6-1 with TRBJ1-5; D possibly corresponds to TRBD1 (5 bases). Trimming removed 7 bases from V and 4 bases from J, with 14 bases in between. The CDR3 loop spans 14 amino acids. From germline, CDR1 is MNHNS and CDR2 SASEGT.

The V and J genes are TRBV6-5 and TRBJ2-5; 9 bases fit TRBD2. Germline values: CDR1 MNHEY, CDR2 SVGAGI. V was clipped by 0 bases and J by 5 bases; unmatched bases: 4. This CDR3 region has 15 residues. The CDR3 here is CASSYSSGSGETQYF. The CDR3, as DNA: TGTGCCAGCAGTTACTCTAGCGGGAGCGGTGAGACCCAGTACTTC.

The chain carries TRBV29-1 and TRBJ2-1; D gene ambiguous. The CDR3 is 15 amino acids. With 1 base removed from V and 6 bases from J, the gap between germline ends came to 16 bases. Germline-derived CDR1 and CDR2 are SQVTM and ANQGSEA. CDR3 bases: TGCAGCGTTGAAGGGGCTGACGACCTATCCAATGAGCAGTTCTTC. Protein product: CSVEGADDLSNEQFF.

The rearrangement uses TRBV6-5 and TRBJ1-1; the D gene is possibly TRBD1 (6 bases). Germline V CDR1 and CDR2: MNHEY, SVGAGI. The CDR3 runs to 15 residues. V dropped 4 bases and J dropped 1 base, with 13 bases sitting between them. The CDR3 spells CASSSPGQGNTEAFF. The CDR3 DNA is TGTGCCAGCAGTTCCCCGGGACAAGGGAACACTGAAGCTTTCTTT.

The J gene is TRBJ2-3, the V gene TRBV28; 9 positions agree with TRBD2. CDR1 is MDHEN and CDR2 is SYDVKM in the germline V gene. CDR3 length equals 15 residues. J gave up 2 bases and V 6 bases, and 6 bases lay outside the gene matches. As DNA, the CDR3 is TGTGCCAGCAGAATACTAGCGGGCATCACAGATACGCAGTATTTT. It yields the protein CASRILAGITDTQYF.

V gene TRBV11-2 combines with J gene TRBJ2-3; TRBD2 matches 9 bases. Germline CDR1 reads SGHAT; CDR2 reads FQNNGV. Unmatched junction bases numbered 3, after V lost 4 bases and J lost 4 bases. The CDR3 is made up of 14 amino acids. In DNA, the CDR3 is TGTGCCAGCAGCTCGGGACTAGCTGCAGATACGCAGTATTTT. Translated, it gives CASSSGLAADTQYF.

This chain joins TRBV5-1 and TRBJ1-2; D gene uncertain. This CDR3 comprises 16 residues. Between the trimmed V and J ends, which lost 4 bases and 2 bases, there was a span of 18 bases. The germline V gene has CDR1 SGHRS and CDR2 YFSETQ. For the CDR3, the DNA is TGCGCCAGCAGCATTGAGGCCGGGAGATTAAACTATGGCTACACCTTC. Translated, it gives CASSIEAGRLNYGYTF.

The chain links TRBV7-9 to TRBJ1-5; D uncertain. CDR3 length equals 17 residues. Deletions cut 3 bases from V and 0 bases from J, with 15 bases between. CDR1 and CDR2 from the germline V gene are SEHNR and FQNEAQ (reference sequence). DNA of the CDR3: TGTGCCAGCAGCTTCCCCGCGAGGAGGGTTAGCAATCAGCCCCAGCATTTT. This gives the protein CASSFPARRVSNQPQHF.